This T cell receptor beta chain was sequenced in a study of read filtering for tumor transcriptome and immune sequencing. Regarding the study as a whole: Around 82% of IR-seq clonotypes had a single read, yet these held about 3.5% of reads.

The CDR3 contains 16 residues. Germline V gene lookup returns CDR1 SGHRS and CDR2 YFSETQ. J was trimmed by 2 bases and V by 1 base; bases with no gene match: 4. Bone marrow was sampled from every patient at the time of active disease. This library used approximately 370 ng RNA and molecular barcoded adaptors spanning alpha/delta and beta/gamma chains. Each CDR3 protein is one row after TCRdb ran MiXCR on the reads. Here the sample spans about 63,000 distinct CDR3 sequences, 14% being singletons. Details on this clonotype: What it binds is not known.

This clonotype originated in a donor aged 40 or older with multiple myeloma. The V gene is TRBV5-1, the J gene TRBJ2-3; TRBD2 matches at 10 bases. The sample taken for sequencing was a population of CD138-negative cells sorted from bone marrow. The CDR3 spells CASSLPLAGDTDTQYF. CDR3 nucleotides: TGCGCCAGCAGCTTGCCGCTAGCGGGAGACACAGATACGCAGTATTTT.